Each of the 10 T cell receptor beta chains below was sequenced from the same sample in a study of regulatory T cells in long-lasting Graves disease. The time point: newly diagnosed GD, antithyroid drugs for less than 3 months. Following extraction of RNA from PBMCs, that RNA was used to make the TCR library. Arm-PCR with iRepertoire HTBI primers amplified the CDR3 regions for these TCR beta libraries. Each CDR3 protein is one row after TCRdb ran MiXCR on the multiplex PCR reads. There are approximately 480,000 distinct CDR3 sequences in the sample; roughly 17% occur only once, and 12% lies in the top ten. The sample was also linked to a second study, of T cells in Graves' hyperthyroidism and ophthalmopathy.

This specimen was peripheral blood mononuclear cells (PBMCs), taken at new diagnosis, from a patient treated with antithyroid drugs. These receptors were obtained from a middle-aged man with Graves disease.

This clonotype was seen ten or more times. The chain is built from TRBV20-1 and TRBJ2-5; D is perhaps TRBD1 (6 bases). The CDR3 runs to 15 residues. The V and J ends lost 6 bases and 5 bases respectively, with 22 bases between them. Germline assignment: CDR1 DFQATT and CDR2 SNEGSKA (reference sequence). In DNA form, the CDR3 reads TGCAGTGCAGGGGGAGTCACGGCAATACCCGAGACCCAGTACTTC. Translation: CSAGGVTAIPETQYF.

About this clonotype itself: Mismatch with germline at one junction end may stem from a read error. The chain links TRBV28 to TRBJ1-1, with D hard to call. Germline values: CDR1 MDHEN, CDR2 SYDVKM. The CDR3 totals 12 residues. This CDR3 is CASSPGRTETFF. CDR3 coding DNA: TGTGCCAGCAGCCCCGGACGGACTGAAACTTTCTTT.

For this clonotype: Given a far larger clone just one base away, this is likely a sequencing read error. The V and J genes are TRBV27 and TRBJ2-1; TRBD2 matches 13 bases. The V gene's germline CDR1 is MNHEY and CDR2 SMNVEV (reference sequence). The CDR3 has 15 residues. The V gene end was trimmed by 5 bases and the J gene end by 7 bases; junction bases not matched to a gene: 5. The CDR3 loop reads CASSPGTSGKNEQFF. CDR3 coding DNA: TGTGCCAGCAGTCCCGGGACTAGCGGGAAAAATGAGCAGTTCTTC.

The table lists this clonotype with a few counts. The chain uses TRBV5-1 and TRBJ1-2; 8 bases agree with TRBD1. The CDR3 is 14 residues long. Trimming took 5 bases from V and 3 from J; bases not matched to a gene: 6. Germline lookup yields CDR1 SGHRS and CDR2 YFSETQ. DNA for the CDR3: TGCGCCAGCAGTCGGGGGGGACAGGACTATGGCTACACCTTC. It is translated as CASSRGGQDYGYTF.

This chain connects TRBV2 to TRBJ2-3; D may be TRBD1 or TRBD2 (6 bases each). This CDR3 is built from 11 residues. V was shortened by 6 bases and J by 7 bases, with 8 bases between the two germline ends. Germline V lookup: CDR1 SNHLY, CDR2 FYNNEI. The CDR3 DNA sequence: TGTGCCAGCAGGGGGGGCTATACGCAGTATTTT. It codes for CASRGGYTQYF. The full variable domain, its missing parts supplied by reference TRBV2 and TRBJ2-3, is EPEVTQTPSHQVTQMGQEVILRCVPISNHLYFYWYRQILGQKVEFLVSFYNNEISEKSEIFDDQFSVERPDGSNFTLKIRSTKLEDSAMYFCASRGGYTQYFGPGTRLTVL.

V gene TRBV2 combines with J gene TRBJ1-1; unclear D gene. Germline V gene lookup returns CDR1 SNHLY and CDR2 FYNNEI. The CDR3 contains 11 residues. V gave up 10 bases and J gave up 0 bases, with 6 bases separating them. CDR3 sequence reads: CATELNTEAFF. The CDR3 coding sequence is TGTGCCACCGAATTGAACACTGAAGCTTTCTTT.

This clonotype was detected many times. This chain links TRBV27 with TRBJ2-5; no firm D call. This CDR3 contains 16 residues. Between the trimmed V and J ends, which lost 0 bases and 4 bases, there was a span of 15 bases. CDR1 is MNHEY, CDR2 SMNVEV, per germline (reference sequence). The CDR3 region is CASSLSLGMSRETQYF. The CDR3 DNA is TGTGCCAGCAGTTTATCTTTAGGGATGAGTCGAGAGACCCAGTACTTC.

This clonotype was counted only a few times. CDR3 coding DNA: TGTGCCAGTTTCGACCCGGACGGCTCCGGAGGGCCCCAGCATTTT. Its translation: CASFDPDGSGGPQHF. The genes are TRBV19 and TRBJ1-5, with D uncertain. Germline-derived CDR1 and CDR2 are LNHDA and SQIVND (reference sequence). CDR3 size: 15 residues. Trimming stripped 8 bases from V and 9 bases from J, with 23 bases between.

The sample holds many counts of this clonotype. The chain recombines TRBV5-1 with TRBJ2-7; D tentatively fits TRBD1 or TRBD2 (5 bases each). In germline, CDR1 is SGHRS, CDR2 YFSETQ. Trimming took off 0 bases at V and 2 bases at J, with 9 bases between the two ends. The length of the CDR3 is 14 residues. CDR3 DNA: TGCGCCAGCAGCTTGGCTGGGGACCCCTACGAGCAGTACTTC. Its protein is CASSLAGDPYEQYF.

This clonotype came up many times. J is TRBJ2-1 and V is TRBV5-1, with TRBD1 matching 9 bases. CDR1 SGHRS and CDR2 YFSETQ come from the germline V gene. The CDR3 is 16 amino acids. V was pared by 2 bases and J by 2 bases, with 5 bases of the junction left unmatched. The chain's CDR3 is CASSLRGTGPYNEQFF. CDR3 nucleotides: TGCGCCAGCAGCTTAAGGGGGACAGGGCCCTACAATGAGCAGTTCTTC.